These 28 T cell receptor beta chains share one sample of origin, sequenced in a study of blood T cell repertoires in COVID-19 (dated by TCRdb to the early 2020s). Library prep was done by the immunoSEQ multiplex PCR assay. TCRdb provides this immuneACCESS table in a form limited to in-frame rearrangements. Some clones are lacking; in checked studies, under half of them reflect an unresolved V gene, and why the rest are absent is not known. The sample has fewer than 500,000 clones on record, roughly 89% of them singletons. The top ten hold 4% to 5.5% of the sample. The specimen was peripheral blood. Source of these receptors: a woman between 25 and 40 years old with acute or convalescent COVID-19.

The chain employs TRBV19 and TRBJ1-2; D is perhaps TRBD1 (5 bases). The CDR3 is 16 amino acids. V dropped 2 bases and J dropped 1 base, with 14 bases sitting between them. CDR1 and CDR2 from the germline V gene are LNHDA and SQIVND (reference sequence). CDR3 nucleotides: TGTGCCAGTAGTATACGGGGGGATTATGTTAACTATGGCTACACCTTC. Translation gives CASSIRGDYVNYGYTF.

The chain couples TRBV30 to TRBJ2-7; 8 nucleotides match TRBD1. Germline CDR1 and CDR2: GTSNPN and SVGIG (reference sequence). Unmatched junction bases numbered 21, after V lost 2 bases and J lost 3 bases. This CDR3 region has 19 residues. CDR3 DNA sequence: TGTGCCTGGAGTCCGACCTGGACAGGGAAAACTGTGATAAGCTACGAGCAGTACTTC. It is translated as CAWSPTWTGKTVISYEQYF. The whole variable domain, remainder taken from reference TRBV30 and TRBJ2-7, is SQTIHQWPATLVQPVGSPLSLECTVEGTSNPNLYWYRQAAGRGLQLLFYSVGIGQISSEVPQNLSASRPQDRQFILSSKKLLLSDSGFYLCAWSPTWTGKTVISYEQYFGPGTRLTVT.

The chain recombines TRBV6-5 with TRBJ1-4; D remains ambiguous. With 1 base removed from V and 4 bases from J, the gap between germline ends came to 10 bases. This CDR3 is built from 15 residues. Germline CDR1 reads MNHEY; CDR2 reads SVGAGI. This CDR3 reads CASSYYSGINEKLFF. In nucleotides, the CDR3 is TGTGCCAGCAGTTACTATTCGGGGATTAATGAAAAACTGTTTTTT.

This chain joins TRBV11-2 and TRBJ2-1, with TRBD1 identical over 7 bases. The V and J ends lost 5 bases and 2 bases, in that order; junction bases with no gene match: 6. Per the germline V gene, CDR1 is SGHAT and CDR2 is FQNNGV. The CDR3 length is 15 residues. DNA for the CDR3: TGTGCCAGCAGCCCGGGGACAGCGGCCTACAATGAGCAGTTCTTC. It encodes CASSPGTAAYNEQFF.

The rearrangement links TRBV5-1 to TRBJ2-7; weak D call: TRBD1 (5 bases). The CDR3 runs to 15 residues. V was cut by 5 bases and J by 3 bases, with 18 bases left in between. Per germline, CDR1 SGHRS and CDR2 YFSETQ. The chain's CDR3 is CASRLYAGLGYEQYF. In DNA, the CDR3 is TGCGCCAGCAGACTATATGCAGGGCTGGGCTACGAGCAGTACTTC.

This chain joins TRBV9 and TRBJ1-6, with 10 positions matching TRBD1. The CDR3 runs to 15 residues. Germline lookup yields CDR1 SGDLS and CDR2 YYNGEE. V was pared by 4 bases and J by 7 bases, with 5 bases of the junction left unmatched. The CDR3 sequence is CASSSGGQGNSPLHF. The DNA of the CDR3 is TGTGCCAGCAGCTCCGGGGGACAGGGGAATTCACCCCTCCACTTT. Looking up the rest from reference TRBV9 and TRBJ1-6 gives the full variable domain: DSGVTQTPKHLITATGQRVTLRCSPRSGDLSVYWYQQSLDQGLQFLIQYYNGEERAKGNILERFSAQQFPDLHSELNLSSLELGDSALYFCASSSGGQGNSPLHFGNGTRLTVT.

This clone was detected once. The genes are TRBV19 and TRBJ1-2; D gene ambiguous. Germline lookup yields CDR1 LNHDA and CDR2 SQIVND (reference sequence). The CDR3 has 13 amino acids. V was cut by 7 bases and J by 7 bases, with 16 bases left in between. The CDR3 sequence is CASTLRGGFGYTF. The CDR3 DNA reads as TGTGCCAGTACCCTCCGCGGTGGCTTTGGCTACACCTTC.

This chain connects TRBV5-5 to TRBJ2-3; 10 positions agree with TRBD2. V lost 4 bases to trimming and J lost 3 bases; unmatched junction nucleotides: 8. The CDR3 is 16 amino acids. The germline V gene has CDR1 SGHKS and CDR2 YYEKEE (reference sequence). In DNA, the CDR3 is TGTGCCAGCAGCGAAATAGCGGGGGGCTGGACAGATACGCAGTATTTT. Translation: CASSEIAGGWTDTQYF.

This chain links TRBV7-9 with TRBJ2-1; D possibly corresponds to TRBD2 (6 bases). The CDR3 spans 18 residues. Deletions cut 5 bases from V and 2 bases from J, with 22 bases between. Germline V gene lookup returns CDR1 SEHNR and CDR2 FQNEAQ (reference sequence). CDR3 DNA: TGTGCCAGCAGCCCGAACCGAGGGGACTTCGTCACCTACAATGAGCAGTTCTTC. This codes for CASSPNRGDFVTYNEQFF. The entire variable domain, with the rest obtained from reference TRBV7-9 and TRBJ2-1, is as follows: DTGVSQNPRHKITKRGQNVTFRCDPISEHNRLYWYRQTLGQGPEFLTYFQNEAQLEKSRLLSDRFSAERPKGSFSTLEIQRTEQGDSAMYLCASSPNRGDFVTYNEQFFGPGTRLTVL.

This chain connects TRBV2 to TRBJ1-6; D call uncertain. Germline V lookup: CDR1 SNHLY, CDR2 FYNNEI. The CDR3 is 11 amino acids. Deletions cut 5 bases from V and 8 bases from J, with 4 bases between. In DNA form, the CDR3 reads TGTGCCAGCAGTCCGGATTCACCCCTCCACTTT. Encoded protein: CASSPDSPLHF.

On this clone itself: The same CDR3 is also encoded by other DNA sequences in this sample. The gene calls are TRBV5-1 and TRBJ2-1, with 7 bases lining up with TRBD1. V lost 4 bases and J lost 2; bases outside the gene matches: 6. The CDR3 consists of 15 residues. The V gene's germline CDR1 is SGHRS and CDR2 YFSETQ. The CDR3 bases are TGCGCCAGCAGCCTGCGACAGGGAACCTACAATGAGCAGTTCTTC. Translation: CASSLRQGTYNEQFF.

This chain joins TRBV7-3 and TRBJ2-7; 7 bases are shared with TRBD2. The CDR3 is 15 amino acids. CDR1 is SGHTA, CDR2 FQGTGA, per germline. Trimming cost V 2 bases and J 0 bases; bases outside gene matches: 4. This CDR3 is CASSLAGGGSYEQYF. Written as DNA, the CDR3 is TGTGCCAGCAGCTTAGCTGGGGGGGGCTCCTACGAGCAGTACTTC. Combining the CDR3 with reference TRBV7-3 and TRBJ2-7 gives the whole variable domain GAGVSQTPSNKVTEKGKYVELRCDPISGHTALYWYRQSLGQGPEFLIYFQGTGAADDSGLPNDRFFAVRPEGSVSTLKIQRTERGDSAVYLCASSLAGGGSYEQYFGPGTRLTVT.

This CDR3 reads CASSEDRLCGFF. The CDR3 bases are TGTGCCAGCAGTGAAGACCGACTTTGCGGGTTCTTC. The chain joins TRBV2 to TRBJ2-1; the D is unclear. Germline V gene sequence: CDR1 SNHLY, CDR2 FYNNEI. V was trimmed by 1 base and J by 15 bases, leaving 13 bases between them. CDR3 length: 12 residues.

This chain links TRBV4-1 with TRBJ1-1; no firm D call. This CDR3 has 19 amino acids. Trimming shortened V by 3 bases and J by 3 bases, and 26 bases separated the two germline ends. Germline CDR1 is MGHRA and CDR2 is YSYEKL. Here the CDR3 reads CASSHLGRGGLLGDTEAFF. The CDR3 DNA follows: TGCGCCAGCAGCCATCTCGGTCGGGGAGGGCTTCTAGGTGACACTGAAGCTTTCTTT.

V and J are TRBV29-1 and TRBJ2-5; 12 positions match TRBD1. Germline assignment: CDR1 SQVTM and CDR2 ANQGSEA. The CDR3 has 15 amino acids. With 4 bases clipped from V and 5 bases from J, the junction kept 8 bases outside the gene matches. CDR3 nucleotide sequence: TGCAGCGTTGGGGACAGGGGGCGCATCGGGGAGACCCAGTACTTC. Encoded protein: CSVGDRGRIGETQYF.

Comment on this clone: Distinct nucleotide sequences in the sample also encode this CDR3. The chain has TRBV3-1 (or the pseudogene TRBV3-2) and TRBJ2-7; D is undetermined. V was shortened by 1 base and J by 6 bases, with 7 bases between the two germline ends. Germline V gene data show CDR1 as LGHDT and CDR2 as YNNKEL (reference sequence). The CDR3 has 12 residues. The CDR3 sequence is CASSQAGREQYF. Written as DNA, the CDR3 is TGTGCCAGCAGCCAAGCAGGCCGCGAGCAGTACTTC.

The chain carries TRBV6-1 and TRBJ2-5; D unclear. Germline values: CDR1 MNHNS, CDR2 SASEGT. The germline V and J ends were trimmed by 0 bases and 2 bases, with 13 bases remaining between them. The CDR3 loop spans 16 amino acids. This CDR3 is CASSEAGLGIQETQYF. DNA of the CDR3: TGTGCCAGCAGTGAAGCTGGATTGGGCATACAAGAGACCCAGTACTTC.

The rearrangement uses TRBV6-5 and TRBJ2-7; 9 nucleotides align to TRBD1. CDR3 length equals 15 residues. The trim removed 4 bases at V and 3 bases at J, leaving 7 bases unmatched. Germline assignment: CDR1 MNHEY and CDR2 SVGAGI. The CDR3 DNA follows: TGTGCCAGCAGTTCGTGGACAGGGGATGGCTACGAGCAGTACTTC. Protein product: CASSSWTGDGYEQYF.

CDR3 region: CASSHLNGRGVETQYF. The CDR3 DNA reads TGTGCCAGCAGCCATTTGAACGGGCGGGGGGTGGAGACCCAGTACTTC. The rearrangement joins TRBV3-1 (or the pseudogene TRBV3-2) to TRBJ2-5; TRBD2 agrees at 8 bases. In germline, CDR1 is LGHDT, CDR2 YNNKEL (reference sequence). The CDR3 is 16 residues long. J was trimmed by 5 bases and V by 3 bases; bases with no gene match: 11.

The chain employs TRBV11-2 and TRBJ2-1; 14 positions agree with TRBD2. The CDR3 sequence is 16 residues long. Germline CDR1 and CDR2: SGHAT and FQNNGV. Unmatched junction bases numbered 2, after V lost 4 bases and J lost 3 bases. The CDR3 sequence: CASSSTSGGVYNEQFF. The DNA for the CDR3 is TGTGCCAGCAGCTCGACTAGCGGGGGGGTCTACAATGAGCAGTTCTTC.

There are a few counts of this clone. The gene calls are TRBV19 and TRBJ1-6, with D possibly matching TRBD1 (6 bases). The CDR3 consists of 15 residues. Looked up from germline, CDR1 is LNHDA and CDR2 is SQIVND (reference sequence). The V end was cut by 5 bases, the J end by 10 bases, with 18 bases between. CDR3 bases: TGTGCCAGTAGTGACCGGGACAAATTTAACTCACCCCTCCACTTT. This gives the protein CASSDRDKFNSPLHF.

V gene TRBV2 combines with J gene TRBJ2-3; weak D call: TRBD2 (6 bases). V was shortened by 11 bases and J by 2 bases, with 20 bases between the two germline ends. CDR1 is SNHLY and CDR2 is FYNNEI in the germline V gene. The CDR3 totals 15 residues. The CDR3 bases are TGTGCCTCTACGAGAGGGACTTCCCCCACAGATACGCAGTATTTT. It translates to CASTRGTSPTDTQYF.

This clone appeared once. The chain has TRBV23-1 and TRBJ1-1, with TRBD1 as a possible D gene (6 bases). TRBV23-1 belongs to the ORF category, with a function that is uncertain. This CDR3 comprises 21 residues. V was clipped by 0 bases and J by 1 base, with 27 bases between them. As DNA, the CDR3 is TGCGCCAGCAGTCAATCTATCCCAGGGGAAAGAGAATGCGCGAGGAACACTGAAGCTTTCTTT. It specifies CASSQSIPGERECARNTEAFF.

This clone came up a few times. The CDR3 DNA sequence: TGTGCCAGCAGCGTAGCTGGCCAGGGGAACACTGAAGCTTTCTTT. Protein product: CASSVAGQGNTEAFF. J is TRBJ1-1 and V is TRBV9, with D possibly matching TRBD1 (5 bases). CDR3 length: 15 residues. Between the trimmed V and J ends, which lost 0 bases and 1 base, there was a span of 10 bases. CDR1 and CDR2 (germline): SGDLS, YYNGEE.

The CDR3 reads CASSEMAGVGYTF. CDR3 nucleotide sequence: TGTGCCAGCAGTGAAATGGCAGGGGTTGGCTACACCTTC. V usage is TRBV6-1 and J usage is TRBJ1-2, with D perhaps matching TRBD1 (6 bases). Trimming took off 2 bases at V and 7 bases at J, with 11 bases between the two ends. CDR1 and CDR2 (germline): MNHNS, SASEGT. The CDR3 loop spans 13 amino acids.

Note on this clone: A junction boundary mismatches the germline segment, possibly from a read error. The chain employs TRBV2 and TRBJ2-7; possible D gene TRBD2, 6 bases. Germline values: CDR1 SNHLY, CDR2 FYNNEI. The CDR3 has 10 residues. The CDR3 is CASSEKLASF. The CDR3 DNA reads TGTGCCAGCAGTGAAAAGCTAGCGAGCTTC.

The chain carries TRBV19 and TRBJ2-7, with a possible D match to TRBD2 (6 bases). V was pared by 5 bases and J by 4 bases, with 30 bases between. This CDR3 is built from 19 residues. Germline loops: CDR1 LNHDA, CDR2 SQIVND (reference sequence). In DNA, the CDR3 is TGTGCCAGTAGTGGGAGATCCGGGACTTCGCCCCAGGCAATTTACGAGCAGTACTTC. Translation: CASSGRSGTSPQAIYEQYF.

The genes are TRBV21-1 and TRBJ2-2; TRBD1 is taken as the D call from the table, unchecked against the DNA. TRBV21-1 is deemed a pseudogene. The CDR3 runs 19 residues. CDR3 nucleotide sequence: TGTGCCAGCACCAAAGCGGGGCAGGGGGCAGGGGGCAACACCGGGGAGCTGTTTTTT. Translating it yields CASTKAGQGAGGNTGELFF.